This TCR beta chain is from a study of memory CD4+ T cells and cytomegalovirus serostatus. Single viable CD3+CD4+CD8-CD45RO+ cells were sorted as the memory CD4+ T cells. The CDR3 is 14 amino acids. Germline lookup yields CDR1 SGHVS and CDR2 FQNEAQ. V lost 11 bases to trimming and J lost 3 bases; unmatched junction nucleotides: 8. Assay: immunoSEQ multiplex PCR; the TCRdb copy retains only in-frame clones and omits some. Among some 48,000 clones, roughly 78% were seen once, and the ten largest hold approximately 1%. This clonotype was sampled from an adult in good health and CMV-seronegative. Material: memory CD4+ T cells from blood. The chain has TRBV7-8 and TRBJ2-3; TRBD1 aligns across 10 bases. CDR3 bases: TGTGCCGGCTCGGACAGGGGGAAGACAGATACGCAGTATTTT. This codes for CAGSDRGKTDTQYF.